This T cell receptor (beta chain) is drawn from a study of T cells in localized non-small cell lung cancer. This table comes from immunoSEQ multiplex PCR, and its TCRdb copy is limited to in-frame clones, with some not included. This table has about 3,400 clones, less than 30% appearing once. Germline trimming cut 8 bases from V and 8 bases from J; bases unmatched to any gene: 7. Germline V gene lookup returns CDR1 KGHSH and CDR2 LQKENI. CDR3 length: 14 residues. The material sequenced was lung tumor tissue, taken before any cancer treatment. The gene calls are TRBV18 and TRBJ2-1, with 12 bases that match TRBD2. The sequence derives from a man aged 35-75 years with stage II squamous cell lung carcinoma. The CDR3 nucleotides read TGTGCCAGCCGACTAGCGGGAGAGGGGGATGAGCAGTTCTTC. Translation gives CASRLAGEGDEQFF.